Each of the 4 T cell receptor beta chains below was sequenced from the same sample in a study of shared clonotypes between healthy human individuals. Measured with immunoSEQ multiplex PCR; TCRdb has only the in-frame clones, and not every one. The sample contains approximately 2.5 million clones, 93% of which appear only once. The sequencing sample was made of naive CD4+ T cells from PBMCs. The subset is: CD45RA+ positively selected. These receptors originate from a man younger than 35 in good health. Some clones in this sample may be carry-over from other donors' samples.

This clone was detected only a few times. The CDR3 coding sequence is TGCGCCAGCAGCATCGGGCCCCACGAAGGCCGGCATTTT. Its protein is CASSIGPHEGRHF. V is TRBV5-1 and J is TRBJ1-5; D is ambiguous. The V and J ends lost 4 bases and 15 bases respectively, with 20 bases between them. The CDR3 is 13 amino acids. CDR1 and CDR2 (germline): SGHRS, YFSETQ.

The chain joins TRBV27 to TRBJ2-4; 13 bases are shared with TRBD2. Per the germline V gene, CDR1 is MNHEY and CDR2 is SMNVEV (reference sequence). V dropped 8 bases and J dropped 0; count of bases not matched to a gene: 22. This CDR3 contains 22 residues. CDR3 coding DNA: TGTGCCAGCTCTCCCCTGTATGGACTAGCGGGAGACAAAGACCTAGCCAAAAACATTCAGTACTTC. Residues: CASSPLYGLAGDKDLAKNIQYF.

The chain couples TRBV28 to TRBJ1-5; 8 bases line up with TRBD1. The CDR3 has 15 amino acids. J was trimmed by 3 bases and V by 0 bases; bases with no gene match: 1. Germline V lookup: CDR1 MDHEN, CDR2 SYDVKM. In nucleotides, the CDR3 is TGTGCCAGCAGTTTATGGACAGGGGCCAATCAGCCCCAGCATTTT. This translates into CASSLWTGANQPQHF.

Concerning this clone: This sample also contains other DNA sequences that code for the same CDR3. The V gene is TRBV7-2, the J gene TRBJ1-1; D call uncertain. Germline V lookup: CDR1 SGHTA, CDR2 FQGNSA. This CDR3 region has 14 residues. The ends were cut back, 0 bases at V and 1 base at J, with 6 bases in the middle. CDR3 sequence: CASSLAYRNTEAFF. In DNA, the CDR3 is TGTGCCAGCAGCTTAGCTTACAGGAACACTGAAGCTTTCTTT.